This TCR beta chain derives from a study of early T cells in non-severe SARS-CoV-2 infection. Study-wide background: It was bulk RNA from unsorted whole blood that was sequenced, and the chains were unpaired.

In this sample, this clonotype turned up a few times. The CDR3 sequence is 15 residues long. After removal of 7 bases from V and 6 bases from J, the junction contained 14 bases not matched to a gene. Germline loops: CDR1 MDHEN, CDR2 SYDVKM. As part of library construction, unique molecular identifiers were attached to individual cDNA molecules. Each CDR3 protein is one row after TCRdb ran MiXCR on the 5' RACE reads. This sample has roughly 110,000 distinct CDR3 sequences; over 8.5% occur once, and the top ten carry 7.6%. Sample: whole blood. V is TRBV28 and J is TRBJ1-2; 7 bases map to TRBD1. This sequence was found in an adult who was a healthcare worker with PCR-confirmed SARS-CoV-2 infection or an uninfected control (not recorded which). The CDR3 DNA reads TGTGCCAGCATCGATTACAGGACAGGCCCAAATGGCTACACCTTC. This gives the protein CASIDYRTGPNGYTF.